The present T cell receptor beta chain was sequenced within a study of blood T cells in healthy people across ages. In its sample, this clonotype was seen a few times. Sample-barcoded 5' priming and a J-beta primer mix drove a second PCR of roughly 6 to 12 cycles. TCRdb reprocessed the 5' RACE reads via MiXCR and lists one record per CDR3 protein. The sample records about 640,000 distinct CDR3 sequences, approximately 59% being singletons. The V and J ends lost 7 bases and 4 bases, in that order; junction bases with no gene match: 8. The length of the CDR3 is 15 residues. V is TRBV12-3 or TRBV12-4 and J is TRBJ1-5; 9 bases agree with TRBD1. This receptor was identified in a man in his 60s in good health. Sequencing was performed on blood. CDR3 in amino acids: CASTRGQGNNQPQHF. As DNA, the CDR3 is TGTGCCAGCACCCGCGGACAGGGGAATAATCAGCCCCAGCATTTT.